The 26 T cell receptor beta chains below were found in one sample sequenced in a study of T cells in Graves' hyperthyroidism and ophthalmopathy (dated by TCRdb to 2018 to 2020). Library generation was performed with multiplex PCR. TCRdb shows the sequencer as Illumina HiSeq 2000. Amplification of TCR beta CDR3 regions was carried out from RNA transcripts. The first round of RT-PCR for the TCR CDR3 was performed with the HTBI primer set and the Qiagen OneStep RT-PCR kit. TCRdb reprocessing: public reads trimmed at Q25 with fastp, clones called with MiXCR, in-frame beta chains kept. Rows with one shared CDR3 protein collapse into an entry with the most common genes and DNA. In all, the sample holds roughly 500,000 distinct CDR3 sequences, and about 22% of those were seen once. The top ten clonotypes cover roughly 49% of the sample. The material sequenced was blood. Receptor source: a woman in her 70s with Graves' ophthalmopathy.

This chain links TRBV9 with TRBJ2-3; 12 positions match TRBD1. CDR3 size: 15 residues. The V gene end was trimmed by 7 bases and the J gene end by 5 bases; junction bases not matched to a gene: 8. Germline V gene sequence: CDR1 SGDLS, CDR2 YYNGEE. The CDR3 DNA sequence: TGTGCCAGCTCGGGGGACAGGGGGCGGGGAGATACGCAGTATTTT. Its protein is CASSGDRGRGDTQYF.

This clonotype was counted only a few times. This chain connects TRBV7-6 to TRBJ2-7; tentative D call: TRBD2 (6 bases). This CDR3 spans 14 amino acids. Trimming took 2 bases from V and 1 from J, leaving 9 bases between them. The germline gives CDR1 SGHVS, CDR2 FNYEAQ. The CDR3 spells CASSLMRDSYEQYF. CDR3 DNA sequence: TGTGCCAGCAGCTTAATGCGGGATTCCTACGAGCAGTACTTC.

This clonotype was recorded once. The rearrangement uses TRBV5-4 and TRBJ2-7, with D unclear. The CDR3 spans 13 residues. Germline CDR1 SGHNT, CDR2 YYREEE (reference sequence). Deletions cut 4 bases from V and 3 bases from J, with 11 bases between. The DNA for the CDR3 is TGTGCCAGCAGCAAAGACATGCTCTACGAGCAGTACTTC. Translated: CASSKDMLYEQYF.

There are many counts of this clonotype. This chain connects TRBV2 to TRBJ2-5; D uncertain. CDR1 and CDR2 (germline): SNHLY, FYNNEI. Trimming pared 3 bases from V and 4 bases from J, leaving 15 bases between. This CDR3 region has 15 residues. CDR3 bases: TGTGCCAGCAGTGACCCGGGTTCGCCGGGAGAGACCCAGTACTTC. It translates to CASSDPGSPGETQYF.

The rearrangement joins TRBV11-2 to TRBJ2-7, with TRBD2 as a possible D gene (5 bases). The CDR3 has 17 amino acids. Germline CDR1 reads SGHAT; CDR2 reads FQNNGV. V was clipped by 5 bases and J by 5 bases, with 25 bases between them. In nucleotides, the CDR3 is TGTGCCAGCAGCCGAATCCGGCTAGCCGTAGATTTACACGAGCAGTACTTC. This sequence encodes CASSRIRLAVDLHEQYF.

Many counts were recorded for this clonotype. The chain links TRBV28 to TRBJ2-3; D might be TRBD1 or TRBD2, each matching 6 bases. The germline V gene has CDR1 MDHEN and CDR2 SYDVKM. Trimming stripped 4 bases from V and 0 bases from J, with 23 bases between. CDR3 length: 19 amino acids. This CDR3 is CASSSVAYGGHFSTDTQYF. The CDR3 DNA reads TGTGCCAGCAGTTCGGTCGCCTACGGGGGCCACTTTAGCACAGATACGCAGTATTTT. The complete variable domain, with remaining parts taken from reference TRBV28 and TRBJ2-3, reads DVKVTQSSRYLVKRTGEKVFLECVQDMDHENMFWYRQDPGLGLRLIYFSYDVKMKEKGDIPEGYSVSREKKERFSLILESASTNQTSMYLCASSSVAYGGHFSTDTQYFGPGTRLTVL.

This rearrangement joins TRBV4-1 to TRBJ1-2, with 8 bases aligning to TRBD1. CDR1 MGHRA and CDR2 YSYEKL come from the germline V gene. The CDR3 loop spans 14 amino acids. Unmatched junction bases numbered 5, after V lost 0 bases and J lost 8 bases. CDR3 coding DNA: TGCGCCAGCAGCCAAGATCGGACAGGGAAAGGCTACACCTTC. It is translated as CASSQDRTGKGYTF.

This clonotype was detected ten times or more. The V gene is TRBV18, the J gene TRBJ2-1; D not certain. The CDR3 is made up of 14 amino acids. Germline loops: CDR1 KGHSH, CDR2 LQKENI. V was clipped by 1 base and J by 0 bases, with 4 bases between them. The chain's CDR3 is CASSPLNSYNEQFF. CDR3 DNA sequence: TGTGCCAGCTCACCACTTAACTCCTACAATGAGCAGTTCTTC.

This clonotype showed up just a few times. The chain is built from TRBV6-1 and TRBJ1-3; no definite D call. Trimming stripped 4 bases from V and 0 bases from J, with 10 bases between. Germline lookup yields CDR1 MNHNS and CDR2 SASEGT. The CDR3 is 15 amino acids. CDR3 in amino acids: CASSVNPRSGNTIYF. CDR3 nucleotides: TGTGCCAGCAGTGTTAACCCCCGCTCTGGAAACACCATATATTTT.

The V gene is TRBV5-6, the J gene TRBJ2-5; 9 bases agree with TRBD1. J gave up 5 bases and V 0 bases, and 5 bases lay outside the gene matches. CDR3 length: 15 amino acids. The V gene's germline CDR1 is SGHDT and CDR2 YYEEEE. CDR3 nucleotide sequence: TGTGCCAGCAGCTTGGTGGACAGGGGACGGGAGACCCAGTACTTC. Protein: CASSLVDRGRETQYF. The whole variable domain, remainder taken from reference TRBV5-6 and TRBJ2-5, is DAGVTQSPTHLIKTRGQQVTLRCSPKSGHDTVSWYQQALGQGPQFIFQYYEEEERQRGNFPDRFSGHQFPNYSSELNVNALLLGDSALYLCASSLVDRGRETQYFGPGTRLLVL.

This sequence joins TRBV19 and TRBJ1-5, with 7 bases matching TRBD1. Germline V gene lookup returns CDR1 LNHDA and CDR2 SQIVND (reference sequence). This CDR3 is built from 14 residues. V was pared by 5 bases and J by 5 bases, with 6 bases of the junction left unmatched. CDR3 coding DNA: TGTGCCAGTAGTGTGACAGGGCGTTATCAGCCCCAGCATTTT. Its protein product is CASSVTGRYQPQHF.

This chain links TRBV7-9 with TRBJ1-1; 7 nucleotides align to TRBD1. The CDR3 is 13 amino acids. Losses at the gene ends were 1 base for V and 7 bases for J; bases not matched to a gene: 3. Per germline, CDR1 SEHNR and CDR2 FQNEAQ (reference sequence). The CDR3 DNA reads TGTGCCAGCAGCTTAGAGGGGGCCGGTGAAGCTTTCTTT. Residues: CASSLEGAGEAFF.

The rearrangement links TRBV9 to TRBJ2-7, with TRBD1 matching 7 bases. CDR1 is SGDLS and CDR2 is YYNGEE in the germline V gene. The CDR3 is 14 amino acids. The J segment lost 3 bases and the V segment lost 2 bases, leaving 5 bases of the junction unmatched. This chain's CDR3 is CASSVTGSNYEQYF. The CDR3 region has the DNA TGTGCCAGCAGCGTGACAGGGTCTAACTACGAGCAGTACTTC.

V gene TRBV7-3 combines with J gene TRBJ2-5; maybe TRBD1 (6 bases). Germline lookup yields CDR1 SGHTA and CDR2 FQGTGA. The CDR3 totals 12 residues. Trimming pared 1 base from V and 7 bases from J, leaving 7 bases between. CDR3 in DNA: TGTGCCAGCAGCTTAATAGGGGGGACCCAGTACTTC. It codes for CASSLIGGTQYF.

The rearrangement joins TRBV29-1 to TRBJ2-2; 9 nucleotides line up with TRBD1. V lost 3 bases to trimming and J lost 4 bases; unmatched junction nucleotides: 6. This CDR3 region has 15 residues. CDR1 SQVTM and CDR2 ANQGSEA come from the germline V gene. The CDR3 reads CSVDTGTGTTGELFF. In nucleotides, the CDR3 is TGCAGCGTTGATACCGGGACAGGGACCACCGGGGAGCTGTTTTTT.

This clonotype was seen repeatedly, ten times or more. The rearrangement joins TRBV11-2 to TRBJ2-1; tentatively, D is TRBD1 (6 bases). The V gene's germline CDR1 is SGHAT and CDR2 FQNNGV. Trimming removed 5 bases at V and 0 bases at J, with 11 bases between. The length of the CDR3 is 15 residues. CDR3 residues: CASSRDMSSYNEQFF. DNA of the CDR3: TGTGCCAGCAGCCGGGACATGAGCTCCTACAATGAGCAGTTCTTC.

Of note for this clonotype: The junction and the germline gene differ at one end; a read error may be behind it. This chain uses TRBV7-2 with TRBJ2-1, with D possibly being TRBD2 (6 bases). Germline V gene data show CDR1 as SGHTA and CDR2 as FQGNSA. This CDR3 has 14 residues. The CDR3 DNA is TGTGCCAGCAGCTTAGCGGGGGGATACAATGAGGAGTTCTTC. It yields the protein CASSLAGGYNEEFF.

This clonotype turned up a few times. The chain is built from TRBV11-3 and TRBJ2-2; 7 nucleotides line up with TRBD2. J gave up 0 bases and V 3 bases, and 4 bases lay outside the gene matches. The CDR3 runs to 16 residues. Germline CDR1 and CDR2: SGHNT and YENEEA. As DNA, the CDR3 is TGTGCCAGCAGCTTGACTGGACTAGCGAACACCGGGGAGCTGTTTTTT. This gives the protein CASSLTGLANTGELFF.

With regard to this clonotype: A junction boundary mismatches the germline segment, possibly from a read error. Here the CDR3 DNA reads TGTGCCAGCAGTTTCGTCAGGGGAGATGAAAAACCGTTTTTT. This encodes CASSFVRGDEKPFF. The chain employs TRBV12-3 or TRBV12-4 and TRBJ1-4; possibly TRBD1 for D (6 bases). This CDR3 is 14 amino acids long.

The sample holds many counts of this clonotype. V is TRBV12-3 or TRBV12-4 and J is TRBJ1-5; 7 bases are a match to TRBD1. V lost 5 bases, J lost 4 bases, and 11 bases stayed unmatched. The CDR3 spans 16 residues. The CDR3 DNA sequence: TGTGCCAGCAGTAGATCGCAGGGGGGCTTAAATCAGCCCCAGCATTTT. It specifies CASSRSQGGLNQPQHF.

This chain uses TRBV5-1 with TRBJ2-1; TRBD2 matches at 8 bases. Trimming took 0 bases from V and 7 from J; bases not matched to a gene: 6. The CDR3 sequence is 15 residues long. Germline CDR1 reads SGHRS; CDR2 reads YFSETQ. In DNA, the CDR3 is TGCGCCAGCAGCTTGGACCCGGGAGGGTGGAATGAGCAGTTCTTC. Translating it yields CASSLDPGGWNEQFF.

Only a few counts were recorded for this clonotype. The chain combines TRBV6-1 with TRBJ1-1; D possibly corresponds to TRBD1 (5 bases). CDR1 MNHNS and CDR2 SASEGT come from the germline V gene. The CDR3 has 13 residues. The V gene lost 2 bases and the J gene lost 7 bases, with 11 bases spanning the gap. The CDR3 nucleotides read TGTGCCAGCAGTGAATTGAGGCAGGGTGAAGCTTTCTTT. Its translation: CASSELRQGEAFF.

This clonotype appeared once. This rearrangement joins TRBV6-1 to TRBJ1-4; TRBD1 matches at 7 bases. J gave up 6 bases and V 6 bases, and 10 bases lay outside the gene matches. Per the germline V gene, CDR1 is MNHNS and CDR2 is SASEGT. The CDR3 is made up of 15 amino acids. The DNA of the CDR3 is TGTGCCAGCAGCCGGATGACAGGGATGGATGAAAAACTGTTTTTT. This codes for CASSRMTGMDEKLFF.

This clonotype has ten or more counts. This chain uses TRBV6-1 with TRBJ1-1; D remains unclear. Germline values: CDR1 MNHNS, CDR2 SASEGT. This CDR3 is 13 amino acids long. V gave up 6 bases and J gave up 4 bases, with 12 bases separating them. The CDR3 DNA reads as TGTGCCAGCAGCCCAGGACGGGGCACTGAAGCTTTCTTT. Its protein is CASSPGRGTEAFF.

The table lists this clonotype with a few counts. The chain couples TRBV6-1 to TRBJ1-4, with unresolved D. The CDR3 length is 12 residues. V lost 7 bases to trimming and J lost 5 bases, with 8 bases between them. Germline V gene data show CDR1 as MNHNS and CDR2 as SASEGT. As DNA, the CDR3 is TGTGCCAGCACCTTCGGAAATGAAAAACTGTTTTTT. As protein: CASTFGNEKLFF.

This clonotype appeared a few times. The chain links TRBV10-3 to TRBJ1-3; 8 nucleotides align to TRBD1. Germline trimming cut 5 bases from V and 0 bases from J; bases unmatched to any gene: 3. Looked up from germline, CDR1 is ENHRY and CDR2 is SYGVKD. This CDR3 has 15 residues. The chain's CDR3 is CAISSTGVSGNTIYF. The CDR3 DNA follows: TGTGCCATCAGTTCGACAGGGGTCTCTGGAAACACCATATATTTT.